This T cell receptor beta chain was identified during a study of blood T cell repertoires in COVID-19. This CDR3 comprises 13 residues. V dropped 6 bases and J dropped 8; count of bases not matched to a gene: 1. Only in-frame clones appear in the TCRdb table, and some are missing; sequencing was by immunoSEQ multiplex PCR. The sample consists of 150,000 to 180,000 clones, 65% to 90% of them appearing once. This clonotype was obtained from a woman aged 60-70 years with COVID-19, enrolled during active disease. V gene TRBV12-3 or TRBV12-4 combines with J gene TRBJ2-2; 12 bases match TRBD2. The specimen sequenced was peripheral blood. The CDR3 nucleotides are TGTGCCAGCAGAGGGACTAGCGGGGGGGAGCTGTTTTTT. As protein: CASRGTSGGELFF.